The rows below give T cell receptor beta chains drawn from one sample of a study of shared clonotypes between healthy human individuals. Measured with immunoSEQ multiplex PCR; TCRdb has only the in-frame clones, and not every one. The table has more than 550,000 clones, just under 75% seen once. The source material was memory CD4+ T cells sorted from blood. These receptor sequences come from a woman in her 30s in good health. The CDR3 runs from the conserved cysteine through the conserved F or W. The D gene is left open where the match is weak. Expanded clones are given a class, and other clones once, few, many or no size at all.

size: .
V: TRBV10-3
D: TRBD1
J: TRBJ2-7
CDR3: CAISGPDRGNSYEQYF
DNA: TGTGCCATCAGTGGCCCCGACAGGGGGAACTCCTACGAGCAGTACTTC

size: .
V: TRBV5-1
D: .
J: TRBJ1-1
CDR3: CASSPDPTNTEAFF
DNA: TGCGCCAGCAGCCCCGACCCCACGAACACTGAAGCTTTCTTT

size: .
V: TRBV5-6
D: TRBD1
J: TRBJ1-1
CDR3: CASSDETGVAEAFF
DNA: TGTGCCAGCAGCGACGAGACAGGGGTTGCTGAAGCTTTCTTT

size: .
V: TRBV5-1
D: .
J: TRBJ2-7
CDR3: CASSVQDSNEQYF
DNA: TGCGCCAGCAGCGTACAGGACTCTAACGAGCAGTACTTC

size: .
V: TRBV4-1
D: TRBD1
J: TRBJ1-2
CDR3: CASSQDGQGARGYTF
DNA: TGCGCCAGCAGCCAAGATGGGCAGGGGGCTAGGGGCTACACCTTC

size: few
V: TRBV18
D: .
J: TRBJ2-5
CDR3: CASTRSQQETQYF
DNA: TGTGCCAGCACCCGATCCCAGCAAGAGACCCAGTACTTC

size: .
V: TRBV18
D: .
J: TRBJ1-5
CDR3: CASSPWTVNSNQPQHF
DNA: TGTGCCAGCTCACCTTGGACAGTAAATAGCAATCAGCCCCAGCATTTT

size: .
V: TRBV11-1
D: .
J: TRBJ2-2
CDR3: CASSFTNTGELFF
DNA: TGTGCCAGCAGCTTCACTAACACCGGGGAGCTGTTTTTT

size: .
V: TRBV4-2
D: .
J: TRBJ2-3
CDR3: CASSQVEGPTDTQYF
DNA: TGTGCCAGCAGCCAAGTCGAGGGACCCACAGATACGCAGTATTTT

size: .
V: TRBV5-4
D: TRBD1
J: TRBJ1-1
CDR3: CASSVDRASEAFF
DNA: TGTGCCAGCAGCGTGGACAGGGCATCTGAAGCTTTCTTT

size: few
V: TRBV5-1
D: TRBD1
J: TRBJ1-2
CDR3: CASSLGDRDTYGYTF
DNA: TGCGCCAGCAGCTTGGGAGACAGGGATACCTATGGCTACACCTTC

size: .
V: TRBV19
D: TRBD2
J: TRBJ2-4
CDR3: CASSIAAGGSTVAKNIQYF
DNA: TGTGCCAGTAGTATAGCAGCGGGGGGCTCGACGGTAGCCAAAAACATTCAGTACTTC

size: .
V: TRBV7-9
D: .
J: TRBJ2-2
CDR3: CASSSLRPLSNTGELFF
DNA: TGTGCCAGCAGCTCCCTCCGCCCTCTCTCGAACACCGGGGAGCTGTTTTTT

size: few
V: TRBV6-6
D: .
J: TRBJ2-1
CDR3: CASLAAGNEQFF
DNA: TGTGCCAGCTTGGCGGCCGGCAATGAGCAGTTCTTC

size: many
V: TRBV6-1
D: .
J: TRBJ2-7
CDR3: CASSARTDSYEQYF
DNA: TGTGCCAGCAGCGCCAGGACTGACTCCTACGAGCAGTACTTC

size: once
V: TRBV7-2
D: .
J: TRBJ2-1
CDR3: CASSLSGPYNEQFF
DNA: TGTGCCAGCAGCTTAAGCGGCCCTTACAATGAGCAGTTCTTC

size: .
V: TRBV5-4
D: TRBD2
J: TRBJ2-1
CDR3: CASSRMGLAGPTSSDEQFF
DNA: TGTGCCAGCAGCCGGATGGGACTAGCGGGACCCACCTCGTCGGATGAGCAGTTCTTC

size: few
V: TRBV2
D: .
J: TRBJ2-5
CDR3: CASTQEETQYF
DNA: TGTGCCAGCACGCAGGAGGAGACCCAGTACTTC

size: .
V: TRBV19
D: TRBD2
J: TRBJ2-3
CDR3: CASSIRASGSRPVDTQYF
DNA: TGTGCCAGTAGTATTAGGGCTAGCGGGTCCCGGCCGGTAGATACGCAGTATTTT

size: .
V: TRBV6-4
D: TRBD2
J: TRBJ2-1
CDR3: CASSEASGSGNEQFF
DNA: TGTGCCAGCAGTGAAGCAAGCGGGAGTGGTAATGAGCAGTTCTTC

size: .
V: TRBV5-1
D: .
J: TRBJ1-4
CDR3: CASRRSGVRNEKLFF
DNA: TGCGCCAGCAGACGGTCGGGGGTGCGGAATGAAAAACTGTTTTTT

size: .
V: TRBV25-1
D: TRBD2
J: TRBJ2-7
CDR3: CASSGHEPGTSNYEQYF
DNA: TGTGCCAGCAGTGGTCATGAGCCCGGGACTAGTAACTACGAGCAGTACTTC

size: few
V: TRBV2
D: .
J: TRBJ2-7
CDR3: CASSASVQYF
DNA: TGTGCCAGCAGCGCTAGTGTGCAGTACTTC

size: .
V: TRBV7-9
D: .
J: TRBJ1-2
CDR3: CASSLESYGYTF
DNA: TGTGCCAGCAGCTTAGAGAGTTATGGCTACACCTTC

size: .
V: TRBV28
D: TRBD2
J: TRBJ2-7
CDR3: CASSFGGGSYEQYF
DNA: TGTGCCAGCAGTTTCGGCGGGGGATCCTACGAGCAGTACTTC

size: .
V: TRBV5-1
D: .
J: TRBJ2-3
CDR3: CASSQLGSSTDTQYF
DNA: TGCGCCAGCAGCCAACTGGGGTCAAGCACAGATACGCAGTATTTT

size: .
V: TRBV6-5
D: TRBD2
J: TRBJ2-7
CDR3: CASSPKAGTGSEQYF
DNA: TGTGCCAGCAGTCCTAAAGCGGGAACAGGAAGCGAGCAGTACTTC

size: .
V: TRBV5-8
D: .
J: TRBJ2-3
CDR3: CAPTGAHTDTQYF
DNA: TGTGCCCCAACGGGGGCCCACACAGATACGCAGTATTTT

size: .
V: TRBV19
D: TRBD1
J: TRBJ2-7
CDR3: CASRRPLRGQGAYEQYF
DNA: TGTGCCAGTAGACGACCACTCCGGGGACAGGGGGCTTACGAGCAGTACTTC

size: once
V: TRBV7-9
D: TRBD2
J: TRBJ2-2
CDR3: CASRSGLGGRYTGELFF
DNA: TGTGCCAGCAGGTCCGGACTCGGGGGGAGGTACACCGGGGAGCTGTTTTTT

size: .
V: TRBV5-1
D: TRBD1
J: TRBJ2-7
CDR3: CASSSTGGQYF
DNA: TGCGCCAGCAGCTCTACAGGGGGACAGTACTTC

size: .
V: TRBV6-6
D: TRBD1
J: TRBJ1-2
CDR3: CASNSAEGAIRGYTF
DNA: TGTGCCAGCAACTCCGCGGAGGGGGCGATACGGGGCTACACCTTC

size: .
V: TRBV7-2
D: TRBD1
J: TRBJ2-2
CDR3: CASSRQGAGMTGELFF
DNA: TGTGCCAGCAGCCGGCAGGGGGCGGGGATGACCGGGGAGCTGTTTTTT

size: once
V: TRBV19
D: TRBD1
J: TRBJ2-1
CDR3: CASSADRGSNNEQFF
DNA: TGTGCCAGTAGTGCAGACAGGGGTAGTAACAATGAGCAGTTCTTC

size: .
V: TRBV7-9
D: TRBD1
J: TRBJ2-7
CDR3: CASSYAGTGGFEQYF
DNA: TGTGCCAGCAGCTACGCCGGGACAGGGGGCTTCGAGCAGTACTTC

size: few
V: TRBV28
D: .
J: TRBJ1-2
CDR3: CATSLGGGYTF
DNA: TGTGCAACAAGCTTGGGGGGTGGCTACACCTTC

size: few
V: TRBV2
D: .
J: TRBJ1-5
CDR3: CASSRAYSNQPQHF
DNA: TGTGCCAGTAGCCGGGCGTATAGCAATCAGCCCCAGCATTTT

size: .
V: TRBV5-1
D: TRBD1
J: TRBJ2-5
CDR3: CASSLGDRSRETQYF
DNA: TGCGCCAGCAGCTTGGGGGACAGGTCGCGAGAGACCCAGTACTTC

size: few
V: TRBV7-9
D: .
J: TRBJ2-4
CDR3: CASSLPGEGEYF
DNA: TGTGCCAGCAGCTTACCAGGGGAGGGGGAGTACTTC

size: .
V: TRBV5-1
D: TRBD1
J: TRBJ2-3
CDR3: CASSRQGLGADTQYF
DNA: TGCGCCAGCAGCAGACAGGGTCTAGGTGCAGATACGCAGTATTTT

size: few
V: TRBV28
D: .
J: TRBJ2-4
CDR3: CASSGPPSLLAKNIQYF
DNA: TGTGCCAGCAGTGGACCCCCTTCTTTACTAGCCAAAAACATTCAGTACTTC

size: few
V: TRBV6-6
D: TRBD1
J: TRBJ2-7
CDR3: CASSRGQGAYEQYF
DNA: TGTGCCAGCAGCCGAGGACAGGGGGCTTACGAGCAGTACTTC

size: .
V: TRBV30
D: TRBD1
J: TRBJ1-1
CDR3: CAWSVSGGYTEAFF
DNA: TGTGCCTGGAGTGTATCAGGGGGCTACACTGAAGCTTTCTTT

size: .
V: TRBV7-9
D: .
J: TRBJ2-7
CDR3: CASSPIQTYEQYF
DNA: TGTGCCAGCAGCCCCATTCAAACCTACGAGCAGTACTTC

size: .
V: TRBV29-1
D: .
J: TRBJ1-1
CDR3: CSVEDLRPDTRGWNWAFF
DNA: TGCAGCGTTGAAGATCTCAGACCGGACACCCGGGGCTGGAATTGGGCTTTCTTT

size: .
V: TRBV11-2
D: .
J: TRBJ2-1
CDR3: CASSLMGGNRYEQFF
DNA: TGTGCCAGCAGCTTAATGGGGGGCAATCGGTATGAGCAGTTCTTC

size: .
V: TRBV2
D: .
J: TRBJ2-1
CDR3: CASSEASAYLRFF
DNA: TGTGCCAGCAGTGAGGCTAGCGCCTACCTCCGGTTCTTC

size: .
V: TRBV28
D: TRBD2
J: TRBJ2-7
CDR3: CASKLGLAVNYEQYF
DNA: TGTGCCAGCAAACTGGGACTAGCGGTGAACTACGAGCAGTACTTC

size: once
V: TRBV10-2
D: TRBD2
J: TRBJ2-1
CDR3: CAIAGTSGRNEQFF
DNA: TGCGCCATCGCCGGGACTAGCGGGAGGAATGAGCAGTTCTTC

size: .
V: TRBV7-8
D: TRBD2
J: TRBJ2-3
CDR3: CASKEREGQSDTQYF
DNA: TGTGCCAGCAAAGAGCGGGAGGGCCAATCAGATACGCAGTATTTT

size: .
V: TRBV29-1
D: TRBD1
J: TRBJ2-3
CDR3: CSVKDRDRSTDTQYF
DNA: TGCAGCGTCAAGGACCGGGACAGGAGCACAGATACGCAGTATTTT

size: few
V: TRBV30
D: .
J: TRBJ2-3
CDR3: CAWSMGFTDTQYF
DNA: TGTGCCTGGAGTATGGGCTTCACAGATACGCAGTATTTT

size: .
V: TRBV28
D: .
J: TRBJ2-1
CDR3: CASAGRGDYNEQFF
DNA: TGTGCCAGCGCCGGGCGGGGCGACTACAATGAGCAGTTCTTC

size: .
V: TRBV7-6
D: TRBD2
J: TRBJ2-1
CDR3: CASSLRAIAGHAYNEQFF
DNA: TGTGCCAGCAGCTTGAGGGCCATAGCGGGTCACGCCTACAATGAGCAGTTCTTC

size: .
V: TRBV5-1
D: .
J: TRBJ1-4
CDR3: CASSLGRNLGEKLFF
DNA: TGCGCCAGCAGCTTGGGCCGGAACCTCGGGGAAAAACTGTTTTTT

size: .
V: TRBV5-1
D: .
J: TRBJ2-2
CDR3: CASSLSTGETGELFF
DNA: TGCGCCAGCAGCTTGTCGACAGGAGAAACCGGGGAGCTGTTTTTT

size: once
V: TRBV7-2
D: .
J: TRBJ2-7
CDR3: CALRGGSYEQYF
DNA: TGTGCCCTACGTGGGGGATCCTACGAGCAGTACTTC